This T cell receptor (beta chain) was recorded in a study of regulatory T cells in long-lasting Graves disease. Study results and limitations: The small sample size may have reduced accuracy. Investigators studied peripheral blood only, not thyroid tissue.

Stated time point: persistent/refractory GD, antithyroid drugs over 5 years with positive TRAb. Extracted RNA from PBMCs served as the source of the TCR library. Investigators report Graves' disease was diagnosed under American Thyroid Association guidelines. This clonotype was observed a handful of times. Its antigen is still unknown. Library construction for TCR beta used iRepertoire HTBI primers and Arm-PCR of CDR3 regions. Source study methods: Throughout the samples, researchers identified about 56 TRBV and approximately 13 TRBJ segments. TCRdb reanalysed the multiplex PCR reads using MiXCR and keeps one entry per CDR3 protein. It is TCRdb's table, rather than the study itself, that gives the V and J calls and clone size. The table has around 400,000 distinct CDR3 sequences, 20% to 25% seen once; the top ten hold roughly a quarter. Germline loops: CDR1 MGHRA, CDR2 YSYEKL. The CDR3 is 16 amino acids. V was pared by 2 bases and J by 3 bases, with 9 bases of the junction left unmatched.

The source material was peripheral blood mononuclear cells (PBMCs), sampled when the disease was refractory, from a patient treated with antithyroid drugs. The chain uses TRBV4-1 and TRBJ2-5; TRBD2 matches at 7 bases. The origin of this receptor is a middle-aged woman with Graves disease. This CDR3 reads CASSQFFGGFEETQYF. CDR3 DNA sequence: TGCGCCAGCAGCCAATTCTTCGGGGGGTTCGAAGAGACCCAGTACTTC.